Listed here is a single T cell receptor beta chain. Its antigen is as yet unknown. Assay used: immunoSEQ multiplex PCR; TCRdb lists only in-frame clones, some missing. This sample has 1 million to 1.2 million clones; roughly 80% occur once, and the top ten carry 0.89%. The data originate from a study of shared clonotypes between healthy human individuals. Study-wide results and limits: Sharing across four donors was highest in naive CD4 (approximately 5%) and lowest in memory CD8 (about 0.4%). Large depth notwithstanding, sorted-subset sequencing proved incomplete by rarefaction.

The V end was cut by 1 base, the J end by 4 bases, with 14 bases between. Per germline, CDR1 SGHTS and CDR2 YDEGEE. This CDR3 contains 15 residues. Sequenced sample: memory CD4+ T cells from PBMCs. Regarding subset: CD45RA-negative fraction. V and J are TRBV5-8 and TRBJ1-1; no definite D call. This TCR was recovered from a man aged 18-30 years in good health. Some clones in this sample may be carry-over from other donors' samples. The CDR3 protein is CASSLYRLLLTEAFF. The CDR3 DNA sequence: TGTGCCAGCAGCTTGTATAGGCTGCTACTCACTGAAGCTTTCTTT. The full variable domain, with the rest looked up from reference TRBV5-8 and TRBJ1-1, is EAGVTQSPTHLIKTRGQQATLRCSPISGHTSVYWYQQALGLGLQFLLWYDEGEERNRGNFPPRFSGRQFPNYSSELNVNALELEDSALYLCASSLYRLLLTEAFFGQGTRLTVV.